These T cell receptor beta chains were read from a single sample in a study of chemoradiotherapy in HPV16-positive cancers. Some clones are missing from TCRdb's copy, which holds only in-frame ones; the method was immunoSEQ multiplex PCR. The table records roughly 29,000 clones, roughly nine tenths of them present only once. The specimen comprised blood, sampled from a patient who underwent chemoradiotherapy. The receptors here all came from a human donor with HPV-associated anogenital cancer. The CDR3 runs from the conserved cysteine through the conserved F or W. Fields, in order: CDR3 protein, CDR3 DNA, V gene, CDR3 length, D gene, clone size, J gene. The D gene is left open where the match is weak. For some rows the clone size is stated as once, few or many, or as a class when expanded; others skip it.

cdr3_aa: CASSLGGGMNTEAFF
cdr3_nt: TGTGCCAGCAGCTTAGGAGGAGGAATGAACACTGAAGCTTTCTTT
v_call: TRBV7-6
cdr3_length: 15
d_call: .
clone_size: .
j_call: TRBJ1-1

cdr3_aa: CASSFTRATNEKLFF
cdr3_nt: TGTGCCAGCAGCTTTACCCGTGCAACTAATGAAAAACTGTTTTTT
v_call: TRBV7-2
cdr3_length: 15
d_call: .
clone_size: .
j_call: TRBJ1-4

cdr3_aa: CASSSPGLLSGNTIYF
cdr3_nt: TGTGCCAGTAGTTCACCGGGCCTACTATCTGGAAACACCATATATTTT
v_call: TRBV19
cdr3_length: 16
d_call: .
clone_size: .
j_call: TRBJ1-3

cdr3_aa: CSVERQGGTYNEQFF
cdr3_nt: TGCAGCGTTGAACGGCAGGGTGGCACCTACAATGAGCAGTTCTTC
v_call: TRBV29-1
cdr3_length: 15
d_call: .
clone_size: .
j_call: TRBJ2-1

cdr3_aa: CASGSPTPWEPQETQYF
cdr3_nt: TGTGCTAGTGGTTCGCCGACACCGTGGGAGCCACAAGAGACCCAGTACTTC
v_call: TRBV12-5
cdr3_length: 17
d_call: .
clone_size: .
j_call: TRBJ2-5

cdr3_aa: CASSLVGETQYF
cdr3_nt: TGTGCCAGCAGCTTAGTTGGTGAGACCCAGTACTTC
v_call: TRBV7-9
cdr3_length: 12
d_call: .
clone_size: .
j_call: TRBJ2-5

cdr3_aa: CASSIGEPYNEQFF
cdr3_nt: TGTGCCAGTAGTATTGGGGAACCCTACAATGAGCAGTTCTTC
v_call: TRBV19
cdr3_length: 14
d_call: .
clone_size: .
j_call: TRBJ2-1

cdr3_aa: CASSPGQGMDEQYF
cdr3_nt: TGTGCCAGCAGTCCGGGACAGGGAATGGACGAGCAGTACTTC
v_call: TRBV6-9
cdr3_length: 14
d_call: TRBD1
clone_size: .
j_call: TRBJ2-7

cdr3_aa: CASSEGLLSYEQYF
cdr3_nt: TGTGCCAGCAGCGAGGGACTACTCAGCTACGAGCAGTACTTC
v_call: TRBV7-2
cdr3_length: 14
d_call: TRBD2
clone_size: .
j_call: TRBJ2-7

cdr3_aa: CASSLVWGSSDTQYF
cdr3_nt: TGTGCCAGCAGCTTAGTTTGGGGCAGCAGCGATACGCAGTATTTT
v_call: TRBV7-2
cdr3_length: 15
d_call: .
clone_size: .
j_call: TRBJ2-3

cdr3_aa: CASSFIGQSVQETQYF
cdr3_nt: TGTGCCAGCTCATTTATAGGACAGTCAGTCCAAGAGACCCAGTACTTC
v_call: TRBV18
cdr3_length: 16
d_call: .
clone_size: .
j_call: TRBJ2-5

cdr3_aa: CASSVGQGALYGYTF
cdr3_nt: TGTGCCAGCAGTGTGGGACAGGGGGCCCTCTATGGCTACACCTTC
v_call: TRBV2
cdr3_length: 15
d_call: TRBD1
clone_size: .
j_call: TRBJ1-2

cdr3_aa: CASSYSSGGTDTQYF
cdr3_nt: TGTGCCAGCAGTTACTCCAGCGGGGGGACAGATACGCAGTATTTT
v_call: TRBV6-6
cdr3_length: 15
d_call: TRBD2
clone_size: .
j_call: TRBJ2-3

cdr3_aa: CASSQGQGIGYTF
cdr3_nt: TGCGCCAGCAGCCAGGGACAGGGAATTGGCTACACCTTC
v_call: TRBV4-3
cdr3_length: 13
d_call: TRBD1
clone_size: .
j_call: TRBJ1-2

cdr3_aa: CASSLGRGDESEKLFF
cdr3_nt: TGTGCCAGCAGCCTAGGGAGGGGCGACGAGTCGGAAAAACTGTTTTTT
v_call: TRBV7-2
cdr3_length: 16
d_call: .
clone_size: .
j_call: TRBJ1-4

cdr3_aa: CASKIGQFSNQPQHF
cdr3_nt: TGCGCCAGCAAGATTGGACAGTTCAGTAATCAGCCCCAGCATTTT
v_call: TRBV10-1
cdr3_length: 15
d_call: .
clone_size: .
j_call: TRBJ1-5

cdr3_aa: CASSIRLTGVDEQYF
cdr3_nt: TGCGCCAGCAGCATCCGGTTAACGGGAGTTGACGAGCAGTACTTC
v_call: TRBV5-1
cdr3_length: 15
d_call: .
clone_size: .
j_call: TRBJ2-7

cdr3_aa: CATLASQSYEQYF
cdr3_nt: TGTGCCACCCTAGCGTCTCAGTCCTACGAGCAGTACTTC
v_call: TRBV28
cdr3_length: 13
d_call: .
clone_size: .
j_call: TRBJ2-7

cdr3_aa: CASSSQGQPAGGYTF
cdr3_nt: TGTGCCAGCAGCTCTCAGGGACAGCCCGCGGGTGGCTACACCTTC
v_call: TRBV7-2
cdr3_length: 15
d_call: TRBD1
clone_size: .
j_call: TRBJ1-2

cdr3_aa: CASSEGSFNQPQHF
cdr3_nt: TGTGCCAGCAGTGAGGGCAGCTTCAATCAGCCCCAGCATTTT
v_call: TRBV2
cdr3_length: 14
d_call: .
clone_size: once
j_call: TRBJ1-5

cdr3_aa: CASSRGQGAHQPQHF
cdr3_nt: TGTGCCAGTAGTAGGGGACAGGGGGCTCATCAGCCCCAGCATTTT
v_call: TRBV19
cdr3_length: 15
d_call: TRBD1
clone_size: .
j_call: TRBJ1-5

cdr3_aa: CASSPGANVLTF
cdr3_nt: TGTGCCAGCAGCCCGGGGGCCAACGTCCTGACTTTC
v_call: TRBV28
cdr3_length: 12
d_call: .
clone_size: few
j_call: TRBJ2-6